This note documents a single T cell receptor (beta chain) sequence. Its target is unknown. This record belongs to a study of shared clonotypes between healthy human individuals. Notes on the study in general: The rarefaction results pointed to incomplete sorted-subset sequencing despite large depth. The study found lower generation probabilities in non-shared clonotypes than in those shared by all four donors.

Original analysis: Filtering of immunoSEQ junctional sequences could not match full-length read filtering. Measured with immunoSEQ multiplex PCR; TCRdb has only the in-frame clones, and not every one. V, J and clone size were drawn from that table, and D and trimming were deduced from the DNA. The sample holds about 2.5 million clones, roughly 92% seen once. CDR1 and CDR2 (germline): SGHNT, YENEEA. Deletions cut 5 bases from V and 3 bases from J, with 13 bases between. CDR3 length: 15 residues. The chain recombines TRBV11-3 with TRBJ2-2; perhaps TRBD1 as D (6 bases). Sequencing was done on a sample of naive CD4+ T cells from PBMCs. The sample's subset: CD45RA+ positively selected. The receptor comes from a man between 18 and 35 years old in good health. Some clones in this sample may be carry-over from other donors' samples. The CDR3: CASSPGQGHTGELFF. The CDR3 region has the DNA TGTGCCAGCAGCCCCGGGCAGGGGCACACCGGGGAGCTGTTTTTT.